The rows below give T cell receptor beta chains drawn from one sample of a study of control samples from healthy donors and cancer patients. Only in-frame clones appear in the TCRdb table, and some are missing; sequencing was by immunoSEQ multiplex PCR. This table holds around 90,000 clones, approximately 81% found once. Sample: blood. Receptors were obtained from a woman aged 35 to 49 in good health. Both conserved end residues are part of each CDR3. D genes are given only for firm matches. The size entry is marked missing in some rows and otherwise reads once, few, many or a size class.

size,D,J,V,CDR3,DNA
NA,NA,TRBJ2-3,TRBV7-2,CASSLGPTSTDTQYF,TGTGCCAGCAGCTTAGGGCCTACAAGCACAGATACGCAGTATTTT
once,TRBD1,TRBJ2-7,TRBV23-1,CASPSPGQDSYEQYF,TGCGCCAGCCCCTCTCCGGGACAGGACTCCTACGAGCAGTACTTC
few,TRBD2,TRBJ2-7,TRBV5-6,CASSLMGTSGTYEQYF,TGTGCCAGCAGCCTAATGGGGACTAGCGGAACCTACGAGCAGTACTTC
NA,TRBD1,TRBJ1-6,TRBV29-1,CSVRTGGVNSPLHF,TGCAGCGTTAGGACAGGGGGCGTTAATTCACCCCTCCACTTT
NA,TRBD1,TRBJ1-5,TRBV24-1,CATSDPTGGDQPQHF,TGTGCCACCAGTGACCCGACAGGGGGGGATCAGCCCCAGCATTTT
NA,NA,TRBJ2-1,TRBV12-3/TRBV12-4,CASSGGLYNEQFF,TGTGCCAGCAGTGGGGGACTTTACAATGAGCAGTTCTTC
NA,NA,TRBJ1-1,TRBV7-9,CASSTRQAGNTEAFF,TGTGCCAGCAGCACAAGACAGGCGGGAAACACTGAAGCTTTCTTT
NA,TRBD1,TRBJ1-2,TRBV6-5,CATLGTGNYGYTF,TGTGCCACTCTCGGGACAGGCAACTATGGCTACACCTTC
once,TRBD2,TRBJ2-3,TRBV3-1/TRBV3-2,CASSHPLAGSDSTDTQYF,TGTGCCAGCAGCCACCCCTTAGCGGGGAGTGATAGCACAGATACGCAGTATTTT
NA,NA,TRBJ1-5,TRBV12-3/TRBV12-4,CASRRGGDQPQHF,TGTGCCAGCAGGCGGGGGGGCGACCAGCCCCAGCATTTT
NA,NA,TRBJ1-1,TRBV12-3/TRBV12-4,CASSLERGEAFF,TGTGCCAGCAGTTTAGAAAGAGGTGAAGCTTTCTTT
NA,NA,TRBJ1-6,TRBV2,CASVTQSSYNSPLHF,TGTGCCAGCGTAACCCAGAGCTCCTATAATTCACCCCTCCACTTT